These T cell receptor beta chains were read from a single sample in a study of technical replicates of blood from a handful of donors. The protocol was immunoSEQ multiplex PCR, while the TCRdb copy is restricted to in-frame clones and leaves out a portion. The sample carries roughly 48,000 clones, 90% to 95% recorded once. Sequencing was performed on PBMCs. These receptors were taken from a human donor in good health. Some clones in this sample may be carry-over from other donors' samples. The CDR3 runs from the conserved cysteine through the conserved F or W. The order of the fields is clone size, D gene, V gene, J gene, CDR3 protein, CDR3 DNA. D genes are given only for firm matches. The size entry is marked missing in some rows and otherwise reads once, few, many or a size class.

size: .
D: .
V: TRBV4-3
J: TRBJ2-3
CDR3: CASSQVGTDTQYF
DNA: TGCGCCAGCAGCCAAGTCGGCACAGATACGCAGTATTTT

size: .
D: .
V: TRBV29-1
J: TRBJ2-3
CDR3: CSVPPARGGADTQYF
DNA: TGCAGCGTTCCACCGGCGCGAGGGGGGGCAGATACGCAGTATTTT

size: .
D: .
V: TRBV29-1
J: TRBJ1-4
CDR3: CSVAGVGEKLFF
DNA: TGCAGCGTTGCTGGAGTAGGAGAAAAACTGTTTTTT

size: .
D: TRBD1
V: TRBV7-2
J: TRBJ1-2
CDR3: CASSYTGGGGYTF
DNA: TGTGCCAGCAGCTATACAGGGGGCGGTGGCTACACCTTC

size: .
D: .
V: TRBV7-9
J: TRBJ1-6
CDR3: CASSLRGYNSPLHF
DNA: TGTGCCAGCAGCTTACGGGGCTATAATTCACCCCTCCACTTT

size: .
D: TRBD1
V: TRBV7-3
J: TRBJ1-2
CDR3: CASSPGQGLGYTF
DNA: TGTGCCAGCAGCCCGGGACAGGGTTTAGGCTACACCTTC

size: .
D: .
V: TRBV6-6
J: TRBJ1-1
CDR3: CASRPSLNTEAFF
DNA: TGTGCCAGCAGACCGAGCCTGAACACTGAAGCTTTCTTT

size: .
D: .
V: TRBV7-2
J: TRBJ1-1
CDR3: CASSLPVLTEAFF
DNA: TGTGCCAGCAGCTTACCCGTACTTACTGAAGCTTTCTTT

size: .
D: TRBD1
V: TRBV19
J: TRBJ1-5
CDR3: CATNQDRVDMNNQPQHF
DNA: TGTGCCACGAATCAGGACAGGGTAGACATGAACAATCAGCCCCAGCATTTT

size: .
D: .
V: TRBV7-9
J: TRBJ1-2
CDR3: CASTREDSSGYTF
DNA: TGTGCCAGCACCAGGGAAGACTCTTCTGGCTACACCTTC

size: .
D: .
V: TRBV4-3
J: TRBJ2-5
CDR3: CASSQALGETQYF
DNA: TGCGCCAGCAGCCAAGCACTAGGAGAGACCCAGTACTTC

size: .
D: .
V: TRBV13
J: TRBJ1-2
CDR3: CASSYQGLGYGYTF
DNA: TGTGCCAGCAGCTATCAGGGACTGGGCTATGGCTACACCTTC

size: .
D: TRBD2
V: TRBV5-6
J: TRBJ2-7
CDR3: CASSLQRGYSYEQYF
DNA: TGTGCCAGCAGCTTGCAGCGGGGCTACTCCTACGAGCAGTACTTC

size: .
D: .
V: TRBV2
J: TRBJ1-2
CDR3: CASSEPEDNYGYTF
DNA: TGTGCCAGCAGTGAACCGGAGGATAACTATGGCTACACCTTC

size: .
D: .
V: TRBV4-3
J: TRBJ2-6
CDR3: CASSRQSTGANVLTF
DNA: TGCGCCAGCAGCCGTCAGTCAACTGGGGCCAACGTCCTGACTTTC

size: .
D: .
V: TRBV5-1
J: TRBJ2-5
CDR3: CASSWGGVGRETQYF
DNA: TGCGCCAGCAGCTGGGGCGGGGTGGGACGAGAGACCCAGTACTTC

size: once
D: TRBD2
V: TRBV15
J: TRBJ2-3
CDR3: CATSRDRGVGADTQYF
DNA: TGTGCCACCAGCAGAGATCGGGGGGTGGGGGCAGATACGCAGTATTTT

size: .
D: .
V: TRBV18
J: TRBJ1-2
CDR3: CASSPDGGYGYTF
DNA: TGTGCCAGCTCACCGGACGGGGGCTATGGCTACACCTTC

size: .
D: .
V: TRBV6-1
J: TRBJ2-5
CDR3: CASSEVAEAWTQYF
DNA: TGTGCCAGCAGTGAGGTTGCGGAAGCTTGGACCCAGTACTTC

size: .
D: .
V: TRBV15
J: TRBJ1-2
CDR3: CATSRDIQGTNYGYTF
DNA: TGTGCCACCAGCAGAGATATTCAGGGGACTAACTATGGCTACACCTTC

size: .
D: TRBD2
V: TRBV9
J: TRBJ2-1
CDR3: CASSVLSGGEGGEQFF
DNA: TGTGCCAGCAGCGTACTTAGCGGGGGGGAAGGGGGTGAGCAGTTCTTC

size: .
D: .
V: TRBV11-2
J: TRBJ2-1
CDR3: CASSSGFSSYNEQFF
DNA: TGTGCCAGCAGCTCGGGATTTAGCTCCTACAATGAGCAGTTCTTC

size: few
D: .
V: TRBV10-3
J: TRBJ1-5
CDR3: CAISIEGDNQPQHF
DNA: TGTGCCATCAGTATAGAGGGGGATAATCAGCCCCAGCATTTT